This T cell receptor (beta chain) was retrieved from a study of blood T cell repertoires in COVID-19. Assay: immunoSEQ multiplex PCR; the TCRdb copy retains only in-frame clones and omits some. In the table there are about 250,000 clones, 88% of which are singletons. CDR1 is MDHEN and CDR2 is SYDVKM in the germline V gene. The CDR3 extends over 13 amino acids. With V trimmed by 8 bases and J by 0 bases, 3 bases remained unmatched. V and J are TRBV28 and TRBJ1-1; TRBD1 matches 7 bases. The clonotype originates from a woman aged 50 to 60 who had recovered from COVID-19. Specimen: PBMCs or T cells enriched from blood (not recorded which). The DNA of the CDR3 is TGTGCCAGCTGGGGACAGCTGAACACTGAAGCTTTCTTT. Translating it yields CASWGQLNTEAFF.